A single sample gave rise to the 28 T cell receptor beta chains below, sequenced in a study of control samples from healthy donors and cancer patients. Here immunoSEQ multiplex PCR was the method, and the copy in TCRdb shows in-frame clones only, minus some. The repertoire includes roughly 100,000 clones, over 85% of them detected once, and about 3% sits in the top ten. The sequenced sample consisted of blood. All receptors derive from a human donor in good health. The donor label of this sample is uncertain.

CDR3 sequence reads: CASSGGQGFGNTIYF. CDR3 sequence (DNA): TGTGCCAGCAGCGGTGGACAGGGGTTTGGAAACACCATATATTTT. The rearrangement uses TRBV5-8 and TRBJ1-3; 9 bases are shared with TRBD1. Germline V gene sequence: CDR1 SGHTS, CDR2 YDEGEE. V trimming: 4 bases; J trimming: 3 bases; junction bases outside the gene matches: 5. The CDR3 is 15 amino acids.

The chain combines TRBV7-9 with TRBJ2-2; no definite D call. Germline V gene sequence: CDR1 SEHNR, CDR2 FQNEAQ (reference sequence). The CDR3 consists of 13 residues. V was shortened by 1 base and J by 6 bases, with 6 bases between the two germline ends. CDR3 bases: TGTGCCAGCAGCTTAGGTAGCCCCGGGGAGCTGTTTTTT. Translated: CASSLGSPGELFF.

This clone was detected once. The rearrangement links TRBV27 to TRBJ1-1, with TRBD1 as a possible D gene (6 bases). Germline CDR1 is MNHEY and CDR2 is SMNVEV (reference sequence). Trimming removed 6 bases at V and 1 base at J, with 12 bases between. The CDR3 covers 14 residues. CDR3 amino acids: CASSDVQGNTEAFF. Here the CDR3 DNA reads TGTGCCAGCAGCGACGTACAGGGGAACACTGAAGCTTTCTTT.

The rearrangement uses TRBV2 and TRBJ1-1; 8 bases map to TRBD1. The CDR3 totals 15 residues. J was trimmed by 0 bases and V by 2 bases; bases with no gene match: 2. CDR1 is SNHLY and CDR2 is FYNNEI in the germline V gene. DNA of the CDR3: TGTGCCAGCAGTGAAAGGACAGGGATGAACACTGAAGCTTTCTTT. Amino acid sequence: CASSERTGMNTEAFF.

This clone was seen once. The chain is built from TRBV3-1 (or the pseudogene TRBV3-2) and TRBJ1-1; 11 bases are a match to TRBD1. J lost 0 bases, V lost 1 base, and 4 bases had no gene match. CDR1 and CDR2 from the germline V gene are LGHDT and YNNKEL (reference sequence). The CDR3 consists of 17 residues. CDR3 DNA: TGTGCCAGCAGCCAAGGGCCGGACAGGGGGCTGAACACTGAAGCTTTCTTT. Protein: CASSQGPDRGLNTEAFF.

The rearrangement joins TRBV3-1 (or the pseudogene TRBV3-2) to TRBJ1-1; perhaps TRBD1 as D (5 bases). The germline V gene has CDR1 LGHDT and CDR2 YNNKEL (reference sequence). CDR3 length: 14 residues. V gave up 0 bases and J gave up 6 bases, with 11 bases separating them. The DNA of the CDR3 is TGTGCCAGCAGCCAAGATCGAGGGGTGGCTGAAGCTTTCTTT. This translates into CASSQDRGVAEAFF.

This chain uses TRBV6-4 with TRBJ1-1, with no clear D. V dropped 5 bases and J dropped 1 base, with 8 bases sitting between them. The CDR3 loop spans 13 amino acids. Germline-derived CDR1 and CDR2 are MRHNA and SNTAGT. DNA for the CDR3: TGTGCCAGCAGTCCAGCGGCGAACACTGAAGCTTTCTTT. Translated, it gives CASSPAANTEAFF.

The chain links TRBV5-1 to TRBJ1-5; 8 bases line up with TRBD1. CDR3 length equals 15 residues. CDR1 and CDR2 (germline): SGHRS, YFSETQ. V shed 4 bases, J shed 3 bases, and the junction held 6 bases outside the gene matches. In nucleotides, the CDR3 is TGCGCCAGCAGCCCAGGACAGGGATTCAATCAGCCCCAGCATTTT. Protein: CASSPGQGFNQPQHF. The full variable domain, rest sourced from reference TRBV5-1 and TRBJ1-5, is KAGVTQTPRYLIKTRGQQVTLSCSPISGHRSVSWYQQTPGQGLQFLFEYFSETQRNKGNFPGRFSGRQFSNSRSEMNVSTLELGDSALYLCASSPGQGFNQPQHFGDGTRLSIL.

V is TRBV18 and J is TRBJ2-7, with 7 bases that match TRBD1. The ends lost 6 bases at V and 4 bases at J; junction bases unmatched: 9. CDR3 length: 14 residues. The germline gives CDR1 KGHSH, CDR2 LQKENI. DNA for the CDR3: TGTGCCAGCTCGCTTCAGGGGGACCCATACGAGCAGTACTTC. Protein sequence: CASSLQGDPYEQYF.

The genes are TRBV28 and TRBJ1-3; D ambiguous. The V end lost 7 bases, the J end lost 2 bases, and 6 bases lay between the germline ends. The CDR3 length is 12 residues. Per the germline V gene, CDR1 is MDHEN and CDR2 is SYDVKM. In DNA form, the CDR3 reads TGTGCCAGCACCGGGGCTGGAAACACCATATATTTT. This gives the protein CASTGAGNTIYF.

V is TRBV11-2 and J is TRBJ1-5; D gene unclear. Trimming took off 1 base at V and 6 bases at J, with 7 bases between the two ends. This CDR3 has 13 amino acids. Per the germline V gene, CDR1 is SGHAT and CDR2 is FQNNGV. The CDR3 here is CASSLAESQPQHF. CDR3 bases: TGTGCCAGCAGCTTAGCCGAGTCTCAGCCCCAGCATTTT.

The gene calls are TRBV4-3 and TRBJ1-2; D is possibly TRBD1 (6 bases). Germline CDR1 LGHNA, CDR2 YSLEER. This CDR3 comprises 16 residues. The V and J ends lost 0 bases and 4 bases respectively, with 15 bases between them. The CDR3 region is CASSQDADDRIYGYTF. The CDR3 DNA reads as TGCGCCAGCAGCCAAGATGCCGATGACAGGATCTATGGCTACACCTTC.

CDR3 in DNA: TGTGCCAGCAGCCCTAGAACAGGGGTCAACTATGGCTACACCTTC. It encodes CASSPRTGVNYGYTF. The rearrangement joins TRBV9 to TRBJ1-2, with 7 bases fitting TRBD1. This CDR3 has 15 amino acids. Germline lookup yields CDR1 SGDLS and CDR2 YYNGEE. J gave up 2 bases and V 4 bases, and 8 bases lay outside the gene matches.

This rearrangement joins TRBV5-6 to TRBJ2-1, with 8 bases matching TRBD2. The CDR3 covers 16 residues. Trimming took 2 bases from V and 3 from J; bases not matched to a gene: 7. CDR1 is SGHDT and CDR2 is YYEEEE in the germline V gene. The CDR3 DNA is TGTGCCAGCAGCTTTAGAGCGGGGGCCGTCTACAATGAGCAGTTCTTC. It is translated as CASSFRAGAVYNEQFF.

The chain recombines TRBV6-5 with TRBJ2-1; TRBD2 matches at 9 bases. V was pared by 5 bases and J by 8 bases, with 10 bases of the junction left unmatched. The CDR3 consists of 15 residues. The germline V gene encodes CDR1 MNHEY and CDR2 SVGAGI. Here the CDR3 reads CASSREGGGAYEQFF. The CDR3 region has the DNA TGTGCCAGCAGTCGGGAGGGCGGGGGGGCTTATGAGCAGTTCTTC.

The chain has TRBV5-6 and TRBJ1-4; D may be TRBD1 (5 bases). Per the germline V gene, CDR1 is SGHDT and CDR2 is YYEEEE. Deletions cut 0 bases from V and 6 bases from J, with 21 bases between. This CDR3 region has 18 residues. In DNA form, the CDR3 reads TGTGCCAGCAGCTTGGCCGTACGGCAGGGACGGGGGGATGAAAAACTGTTTTTT. Translated: CASSLAVRQGRGDEKLFF.

The chain couples TRBV2 to TRBJ1-2; D gene uncertain. The CDR3 has 16 residues. The V gene lost 8 bases and the J gene lost 3 bases, with 22 bases spanning the gap. Germline CDR1 is SNHLY and CDR2 is FYNNEI. CDR3 sequence reads: CASRAWEKQLDYGYTF. For the CDR3, the DNA is TGTGCCAGCCGCGCATGGGAGAAACAGCTTGACTATGGCTACACCTTC.

This chain connects TRBV7-2 to TRBJ2-1, with D perhaps TRBD1 or TRBD2 (5 bases each). With 5 bases removed from V and 2 bases from J, the gap between germline ends came to 13 bases. From germline, CDR1 is SGHTA and CDR2 FQGNSA. The CDR3 is 15 amino acids. CDR3: CASSVGPNPYNEQFF. CDR3 nucleotides: TGTGCCAGCAGCGTGGGACCTAACCCCTACAATGAGCAGTTCTTC.

The CDR3 nucleotides are TGTGCCAGCAGCCCGTGGGGGATGAACACTGAAGCTTTCTTT. Protein product: CASSPWGMNTEAFF. The chain carries TRBV3-1 (or the pseudogene TRBV3-2) and TRBJ1-1; D might be TRBD1 (5 bases). The CDR3 spans 14 residues. Germline values: CDR1 LGHDT, CDR2 YNNKEL (reference sequence). With 4 bases removed from V and 0 bases from J, the gap between germline ends came to 9 bases.

V usage is TRBV2 and J usage is TRBJ1-5, with 11 bases lining up with TRBD1. Germline V CDR1 and CDR2: SNHLY, FYNNEI. After removal of 5 bases from V and 6 bases from J, the junction contained 6 bases not matched to a gene. This CDR3 has 15 amino acids. CDR3 DNA sequence: TGTGCCAGCAGTTTCGGACAGGGGGCTTTTCAGCCCCAGCATTTT. It encodes CASSFGQGAFQPQHF.

The CDR3 here is CASSVDRGRETQYF. Written as DNA, the CDR3 is TGCGCCAGCAGCGTTGACAGGGGTAGGGAGACCCAGTACTTC. This chain connects TRBV10-1 to TRBJ2-5; 8 nucleotides agree with TRBD1. This CDR3 has 14 amino acids. Germline lookup yields CDR1 WNHNN and CDR2 SYGVQD (reference sequence). J was trimmed by 5 bases and V by 6 bases; bases with no gene match: 8.

The J gene is TRBJ1-5, the V gene TRBV6-5; D ambiguous. There are 14 residues in the CDR3. Germline CDR1 is MNHEY and CDR2 is SVGAGI. V shed 7 bases and J shed 2 bases, with 12 bases lying between them. CDR3 region: CASNPTRGNQPQHF. CDR3 sequence (DNA): TGTGCCAGCAACCCTACACGGGGCAATCAGCCCCAGCATTTT.

A single count supports this clone. This chain uses TRBV29-1 with TRBJ2-4; possibly TRBD1 or TRBD2 for D (6 bases each). CDR1 is SQVTM and CDR2 is ANQGSEA in the germline V gene. The germline V and J ends were trimmed by 4 bases and 0 bases, with 13 bases remaining between them. This CDR3 has 15 amino acids. This chain's CDR3 is CSVGDTGVAKNIQYF. CDR3 nucleotides: TGCAGCGTTGGGGACACGGGGGTAGCCAAAAACATTCAGTACTTC. Full variable domain (remainder filled in from reference TRBV29-1 and TRBJ2-4): SAVISQKPSRDICQRGTSLTIQCQVDSQVTMMFWYRQQPGQSLTLIATANQGSEATYESGFVIDKFPISRPNLTFSTLTVSNMSPEDSSIYLCSVGDTGVAKNIQYFGAGTRLSVL.

J is TRBJ2-7 and V is TRBV6-5, with D perhaps assigned TRBD1 or TRBD2 (5 bases each). This CDR3 region has 14 residues. CDR1 MNHEY and CDR2 SVGAGI come from the germline V gene. V was shortened by 8 bases and J by 1 base, with 15 bases between the two germline ends. The CDR3 spells CASSSGQGSYEQYF. The CDR3 DNA is TGTGCCAGCTCGTCGGGGCAAGGTTCCTACGAGCAGTACTTC.

The chain has TRBV28 and TRBJ2-7; 13 positions match TRBD2. Looked up from germline, CDR1 is MDHEN and CDR2 is SYDVKM. The CDR3 runs to 15 residues. V lost 6 bases, J lost 2 bases, and 4 bases stayed unmatched. CDR3 protein: CASRDTSGGAYEQYF. CDR3 DNA sequence: TGTGCCAGCAGAGATACTAGCGGGGGGGCCTACGAGCAGTACTTC.

This clone occurred once. This rearrangement joins TRBV4-1 to TRBJ1-5; 7 positions agree with TRBD1. There are 15 residues in the CDR3. Germline-derived CDR1 and CDR2 are MGHRA and YSYEKL. The trim removed 4 bases at V and 3 bases at J, leaving 6 bases unmatched. The CDR3: CASSPVGTDNQPQHF. The CDR3 coding sequence is TGCGCCAGCAGCCCAGTAGGGACAGACAATCAGCCCCAGCATTTT.

This chain uses TRBV10-3 with TRBJ2-7; 8 nucleotides line up with TRBD1. CDR1 is ENHRY, CDR2 SYGVKD, per germline. J lost 0 bases, V lost 4 bases, and 14 bases had no gene match. The CDR3 runs to 18 residues. CDR3 sequence reads: CAISGEFPGQDFSYEQYF. The CDR3 coding sequence is TGTGCCATCAGTGGCGAATTTCCGGGACAGGACTTCTCCTACGAGCAGTACTTC.

The chain is built from TRBV5-6 and TRBJ2-1; TRBD2 might be the D (5 bases). With 1 base removed from V and 5 bases from J, the gap between germline ends came to 16 bases. Looked up from germline, CDR1 is SGHDT and CDR2 is YYEEEE. CDR3 length: 16 residues. The chain's CDR3 is CASSLKGVNLHNEQFF. CDR3 in DNA: TGTGCCAGCAGCTTGAAGGGAGTCAATTTACACAATGAGCAGTTCTTC.